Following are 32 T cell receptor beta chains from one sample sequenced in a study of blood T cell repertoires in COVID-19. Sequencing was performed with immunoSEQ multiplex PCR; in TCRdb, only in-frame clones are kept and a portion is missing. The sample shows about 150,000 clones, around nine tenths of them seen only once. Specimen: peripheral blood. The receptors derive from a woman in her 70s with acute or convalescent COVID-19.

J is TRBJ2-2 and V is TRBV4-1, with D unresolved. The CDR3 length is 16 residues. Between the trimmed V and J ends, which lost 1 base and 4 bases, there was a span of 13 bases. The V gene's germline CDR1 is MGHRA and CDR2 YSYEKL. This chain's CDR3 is CASSQVSISGTGELFF. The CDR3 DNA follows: TGCGCCAGCAGCCAAGTTAGCATCTCGGGCACCGGGGAGCTGTTTTTT.

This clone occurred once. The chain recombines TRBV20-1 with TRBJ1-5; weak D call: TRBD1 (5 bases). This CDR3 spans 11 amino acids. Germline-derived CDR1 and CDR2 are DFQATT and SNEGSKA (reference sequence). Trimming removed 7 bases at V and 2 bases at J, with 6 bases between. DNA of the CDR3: TGCAGTGGACAGTGCAATCAGCCCCAGCATTTT. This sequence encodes CSGQCNQPQHF.

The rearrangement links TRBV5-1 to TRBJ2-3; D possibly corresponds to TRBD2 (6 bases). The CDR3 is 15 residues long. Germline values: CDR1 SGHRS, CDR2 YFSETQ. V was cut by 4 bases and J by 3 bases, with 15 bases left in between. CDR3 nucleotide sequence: TGCGCCAGCAGCCCAGGCGGGATAAGTACAGATACGCAGTATTTT. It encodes CASSPGGISTDTQYF.

In nucleotides, the CDR3 is TGTGCCAGCAGTTACGCGGCAACCACTGAAGCTTTCTTT. Protein: CASSYAATTEAFF. The chain carries TRBV6-5 and TRBJ1-1; no clear D gene. Trimming stripped 2 bases from V and 4 bases from J, with 8 bases between. The CDR3 is 13 residues long. Germline assignment: CDR1 MNHEY and CDR2 SVGAGI.

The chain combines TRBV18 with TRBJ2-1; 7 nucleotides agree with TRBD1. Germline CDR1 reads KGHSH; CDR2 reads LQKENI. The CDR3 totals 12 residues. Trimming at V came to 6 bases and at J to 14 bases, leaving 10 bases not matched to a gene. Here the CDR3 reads CASSPDRVGKFF. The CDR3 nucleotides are TGTGCCAGCTCGCCCGACAGGGTAGGGAAGTTCTTC.

In DNA form, the CDR3 reads TGTGCCAGCAGCCAAGAGAATCTAGCTGCCGGGGAGCTGTTTTTT. As protein: CASSQENLAAGELFF. This chain uses TRBV4-2 with TRBJ2-2; possible D gene TRBD2, 5 bases. This CDR3 spans 15 amino acids. Trimming left V 0 bases short and J 6 bases short, with 11 bases between. CDR1 is LGHNA, CDR2 YNFKEQ, per germline.

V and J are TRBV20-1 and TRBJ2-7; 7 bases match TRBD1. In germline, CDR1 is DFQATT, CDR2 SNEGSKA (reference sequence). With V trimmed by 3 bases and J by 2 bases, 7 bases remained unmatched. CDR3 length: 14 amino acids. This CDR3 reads CSASLPQGAYEQYF. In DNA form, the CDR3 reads TGCAGTGCTAGTCTTCCCCAGGGGGCCTACGAGCAGTACTTC.

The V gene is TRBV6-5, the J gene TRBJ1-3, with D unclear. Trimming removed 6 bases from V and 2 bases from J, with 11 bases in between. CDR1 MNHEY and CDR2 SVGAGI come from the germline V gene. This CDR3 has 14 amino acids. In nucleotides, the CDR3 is TGTGCCAGCAGGAGAGAAGACACTGGAAACACCATATATTTT. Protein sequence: CASRREDTGNTIYF.

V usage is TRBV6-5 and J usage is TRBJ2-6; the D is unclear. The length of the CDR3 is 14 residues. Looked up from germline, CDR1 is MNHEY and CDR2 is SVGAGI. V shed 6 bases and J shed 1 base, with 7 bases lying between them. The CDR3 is CASRLSSGANVLTF. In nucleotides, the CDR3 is TGTGCCAGCAGGCTCAGTTCTGGGGCCAACGTCCTGACTTTC.

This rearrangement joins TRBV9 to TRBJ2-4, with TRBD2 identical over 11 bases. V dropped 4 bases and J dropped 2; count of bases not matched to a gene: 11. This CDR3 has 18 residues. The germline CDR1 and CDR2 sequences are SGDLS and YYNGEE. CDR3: CASSPQPGTSGTKNIQYF. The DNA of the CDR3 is TGTGCCAGCAGCCCCCAACCCGGGACTAGCGGTACCAAAAACATTCAGTACTTC.

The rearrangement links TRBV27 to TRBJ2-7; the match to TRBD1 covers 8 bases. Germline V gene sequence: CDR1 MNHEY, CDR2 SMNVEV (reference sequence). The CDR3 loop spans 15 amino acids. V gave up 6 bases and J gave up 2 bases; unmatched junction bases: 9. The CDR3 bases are TGTGCCAGCAGCCCCCACAGGGACAGGACCTACGAGCAGTACGTC. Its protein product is CASSPHRDRTYEQYV.

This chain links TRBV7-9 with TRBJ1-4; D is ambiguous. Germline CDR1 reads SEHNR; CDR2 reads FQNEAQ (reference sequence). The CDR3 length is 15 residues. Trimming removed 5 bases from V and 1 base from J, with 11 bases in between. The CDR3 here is CASSPWRGTNEKLFF. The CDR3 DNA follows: TGTGCCAGCAGCCCATGGCGCGGAACTAATGAAAAACTGTTTTTT. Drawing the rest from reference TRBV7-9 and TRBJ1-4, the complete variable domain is DTGVSQNPRHKITKRGQNVTFRCDPISEHNRLYWYRQTLGQGPEFLTYFQNEAQLEKSRLLSDRFSAERPKGSFSTLEIQRTEQGDSAMYLCASSPWRGTNEKLFFGSGTQLSVL.

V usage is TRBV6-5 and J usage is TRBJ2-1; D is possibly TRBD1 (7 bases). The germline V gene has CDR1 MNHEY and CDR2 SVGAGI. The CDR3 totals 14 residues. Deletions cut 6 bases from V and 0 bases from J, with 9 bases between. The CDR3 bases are TGTGCCAGCAGGCAGGGGGGCTCCTACAATGAGCAGTTCTTC. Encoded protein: CASRQGGSYNEQFF.

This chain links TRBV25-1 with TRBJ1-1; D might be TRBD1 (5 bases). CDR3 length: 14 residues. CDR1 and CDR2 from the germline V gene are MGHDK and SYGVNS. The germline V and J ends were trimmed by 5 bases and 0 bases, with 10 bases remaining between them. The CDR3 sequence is CASSWGLLNTEAFF. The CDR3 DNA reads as TGTGCCAGCAGTTGGGGACTCCTGAACACTGAAGCTTTCTTT.

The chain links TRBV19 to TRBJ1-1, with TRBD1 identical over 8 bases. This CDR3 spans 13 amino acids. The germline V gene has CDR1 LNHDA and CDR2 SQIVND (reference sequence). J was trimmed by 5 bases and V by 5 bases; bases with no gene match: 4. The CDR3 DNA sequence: TGTGCCAGTAGTGTGGACAGGGATACTGAAGCTTTCTTT. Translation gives CASSVDRDTEAFF.

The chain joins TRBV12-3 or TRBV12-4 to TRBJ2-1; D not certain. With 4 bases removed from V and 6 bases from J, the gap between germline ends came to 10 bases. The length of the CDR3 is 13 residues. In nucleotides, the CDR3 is TGTGCCAGCAGTTCTATAGTCGGCAATGAGCAGTTCTTC. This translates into CASSSIVGNEQFF.

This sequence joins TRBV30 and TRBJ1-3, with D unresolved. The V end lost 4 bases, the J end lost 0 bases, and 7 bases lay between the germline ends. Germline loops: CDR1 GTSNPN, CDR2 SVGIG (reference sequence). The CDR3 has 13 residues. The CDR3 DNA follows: TGTGCCTGGATTGGGAGCTCTGGAAACACCATATATTTT. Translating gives CAWIGSSGNTIYF.

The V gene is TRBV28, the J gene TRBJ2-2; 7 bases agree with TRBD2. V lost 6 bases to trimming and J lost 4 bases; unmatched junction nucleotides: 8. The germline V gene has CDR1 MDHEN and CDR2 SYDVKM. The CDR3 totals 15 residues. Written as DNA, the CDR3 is TGTGCCAGCAGCCATCGGGGGAGGGGCACCGGGGAGCTGTTTTTT. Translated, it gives CASSHRGRGTGELFF. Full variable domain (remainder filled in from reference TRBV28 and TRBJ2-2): DVKVTQSSRYLVKRTGEKVFLECVQDMDHENMFWYRQDPGLGLRLIYFSYDVKMKEKGDIPEGYSVSREKKERFSLILESASTNQTSMYLCASSHRGRGTGELFFGEGSRLTVL.

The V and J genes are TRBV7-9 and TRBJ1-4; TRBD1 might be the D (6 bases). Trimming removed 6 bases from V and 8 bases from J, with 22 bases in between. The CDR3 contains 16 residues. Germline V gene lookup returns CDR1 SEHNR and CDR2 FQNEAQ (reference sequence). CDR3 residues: CASSGGYTGLGEKLFF. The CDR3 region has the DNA TGTGCCAGCAGTGGGGGATATACAGGGTTGGGCGAAAAACTGTTTTTT.

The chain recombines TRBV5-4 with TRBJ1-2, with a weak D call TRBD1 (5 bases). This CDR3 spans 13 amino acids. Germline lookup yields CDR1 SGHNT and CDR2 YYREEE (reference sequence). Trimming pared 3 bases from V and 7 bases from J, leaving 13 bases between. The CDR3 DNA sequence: TGTGCCAGCAGCTGGGGCGGGGTTGGTGGCTACACCTTC. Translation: CASSWGGVGGYTF. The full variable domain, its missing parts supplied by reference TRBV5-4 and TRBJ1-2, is ETGVTQSPTHLIKTRGQQVTLRCSSQSGHNTVSWYQQALGQGPQFIFQYYREEENGRGNFPPRFSGLQFPNYSSELNVNALELDDSALYLCASSWGGVGGYTFGSGTRLTVV.

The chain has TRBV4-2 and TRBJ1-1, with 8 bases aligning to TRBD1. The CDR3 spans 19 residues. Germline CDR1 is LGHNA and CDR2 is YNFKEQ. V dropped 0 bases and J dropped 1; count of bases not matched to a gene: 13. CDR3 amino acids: CASSQDLQSGGGGNTEAFF. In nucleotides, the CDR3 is TGTGCCAGCAGCCAAGATCTTCAATCAGGGGGCGGTGGGAACACTGAAGCTTTCTTT.

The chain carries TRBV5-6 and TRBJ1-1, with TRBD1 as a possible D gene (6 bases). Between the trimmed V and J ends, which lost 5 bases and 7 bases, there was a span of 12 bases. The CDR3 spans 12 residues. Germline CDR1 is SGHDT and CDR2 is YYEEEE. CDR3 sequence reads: CASSSGVREAFF. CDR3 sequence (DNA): TGTGCCAGCAGTTCAGGGGTCCGTGAAGCTTTCTTT.

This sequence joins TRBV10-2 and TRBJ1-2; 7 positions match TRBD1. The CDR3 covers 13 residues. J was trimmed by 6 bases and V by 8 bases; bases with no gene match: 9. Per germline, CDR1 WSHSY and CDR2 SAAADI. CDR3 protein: CASGHRGDDGYTF. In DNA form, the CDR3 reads TGCGCCAGCGGCCACAGGGGCGACGATGGCTACACCTTC.

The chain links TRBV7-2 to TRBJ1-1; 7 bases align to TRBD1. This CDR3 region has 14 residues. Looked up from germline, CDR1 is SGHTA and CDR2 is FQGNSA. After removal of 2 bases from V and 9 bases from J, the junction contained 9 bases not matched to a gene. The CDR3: CASSLIGQEFKAFF. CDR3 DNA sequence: TGTGCCAGCAGCTTAATCGGACAGGAATTTAAAGCTTTCTTT.

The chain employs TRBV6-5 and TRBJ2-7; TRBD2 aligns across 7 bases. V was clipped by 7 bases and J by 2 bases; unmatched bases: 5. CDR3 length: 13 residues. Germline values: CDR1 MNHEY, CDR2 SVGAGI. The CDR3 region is CASNSGATYEQYF. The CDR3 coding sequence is TGTGCCAGCAACAGCGGGGCTACCTACGAGCAGTACTTC.

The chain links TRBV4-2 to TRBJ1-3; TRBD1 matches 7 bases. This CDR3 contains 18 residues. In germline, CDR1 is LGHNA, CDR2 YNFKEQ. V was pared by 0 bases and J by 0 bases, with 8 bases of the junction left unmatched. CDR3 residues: CASSQDPRTGFSGNTIYF. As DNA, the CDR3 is TGTGCCAGCAGCCAAGACCCTCGGACAGGATTCTCTGGAAACACCATATATTTT.

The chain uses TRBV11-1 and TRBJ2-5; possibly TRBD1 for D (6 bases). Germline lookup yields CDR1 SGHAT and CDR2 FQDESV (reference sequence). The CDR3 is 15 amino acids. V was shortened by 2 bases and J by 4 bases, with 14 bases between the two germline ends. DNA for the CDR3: TGTGCCAGCAGCTTACACCATCAGGGGTCAGAGACCCAGTACTTC. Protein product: CASSLHHQGSETQYF.

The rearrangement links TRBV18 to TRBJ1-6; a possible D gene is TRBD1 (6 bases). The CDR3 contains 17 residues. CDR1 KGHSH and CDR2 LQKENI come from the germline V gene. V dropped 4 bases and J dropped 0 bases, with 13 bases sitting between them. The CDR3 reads CASSLLTGSSYNSPLHF. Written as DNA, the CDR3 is TGTGCCAGCTCACTACTTACAGGGAGCTCCTATAATTCACCCCTCCACTTT.

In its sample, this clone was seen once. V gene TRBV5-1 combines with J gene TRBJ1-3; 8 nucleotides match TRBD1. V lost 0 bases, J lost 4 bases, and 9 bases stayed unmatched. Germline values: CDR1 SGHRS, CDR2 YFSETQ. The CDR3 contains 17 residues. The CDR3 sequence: CASSLVGQGAQGNTIYF. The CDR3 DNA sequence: TGCGCCAGCAGCTTGGTCGGGCAGGGGGCGCAAGGAAACACCATATATTTT.

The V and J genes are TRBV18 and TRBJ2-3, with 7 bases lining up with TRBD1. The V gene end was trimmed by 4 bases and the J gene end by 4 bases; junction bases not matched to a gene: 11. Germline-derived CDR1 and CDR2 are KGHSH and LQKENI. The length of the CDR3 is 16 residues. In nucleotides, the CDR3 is TGTGCCAGCTCACAGATCCGGACAGGCACCGCAGATACGCAGTATTTT. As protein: CASSQIRTGTADTQYF.

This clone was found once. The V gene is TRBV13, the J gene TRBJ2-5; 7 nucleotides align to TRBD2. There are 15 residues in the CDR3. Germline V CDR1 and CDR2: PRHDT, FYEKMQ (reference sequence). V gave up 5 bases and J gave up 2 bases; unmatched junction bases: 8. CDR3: CASSPLAGRQETQYF. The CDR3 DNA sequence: TGTGCCAGCAGCCCTTTAGCGGGTCGGCAAGAGACCCAGTACTTC.

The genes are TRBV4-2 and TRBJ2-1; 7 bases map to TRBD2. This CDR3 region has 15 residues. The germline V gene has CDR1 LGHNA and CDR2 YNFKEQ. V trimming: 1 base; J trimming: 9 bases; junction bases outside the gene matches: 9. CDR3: CASSQGWAGEGEQFF. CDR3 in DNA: TGTGCCAGCAGCCAAGGTTGGGCGGGGGAGGGTGAGCAGTTCTTC.